This T cell receptor beta chain derives from a study of blood T cells in healthy people across ages. Primers used in a second PCR of about 6 to 11 cycles were a sample-barcoded 5' primer and a J-beta primer mix. TCRdb itself ran the 5' RACE reads through MiXCR, one entry per CDR3 protein. The table lists hundreds of thousands of distinct CDR3 sequences, around 20% of them singletons. In regard to this clonotype: The antigen is undetermined.

Study-level points and caveats: The percentage of naive T cells correlated strongly with TCR beta diversity. Older age went with lower TCR beta diversity per million T cells, in a roughly linear way.

Isolation per sample recovered at least 7 million PBMCs. The sample consisted of blood. The receptor's source is a man between 65 and 85 years old in good health.

The CDR3 loop is CAFLSLGGMRSYEQYF. CDR3 in DNA: TGTGCCTTCCTATCCCTCGGGGGAATGAGGAGCTACGAGCAGTACTTC. The rearrangement uses TRBV24-1 and TRBJ2-7; weak D call: TRBD2 (6 bases). V was trimmed by 12 bases and J by 3 bases, leaving 26 bases between them. This CDR3 spans 16 amino acids. CDR1 is KGHDR and CDR2 is SFDVKD in the germline V gene.